Sequencing of this TCR beta chain was carried out in a study of CD8+ T cells in alopecia areata. Study context: Treated patients took oral tofacitinib at 5 to 10 mg twice daily. Study observations and caveats: Only one nonresponder was present, which leaves the link between baseline CD8+ expansion and response uncertain. The study found tofacitinib significantly decreased scalp clonality and expanded CD8+ clones among the top 100. In lesional scalp, particularly from alopecia totalis/universalis, clonality was higher than in normal scalp.

Of note for this clone: What it binds is not known.

The CDR3 covers 16 residues. V dropped 0 bases and J dropped 0; count of bases not matched to a gene: 2. Germline V gene lookup returns CDR1 SGHRS and CDR2 YFSETQ. Regarding treatment: oral pan-JAK inhibitor, 5-10 mg twice daily. Sequencing used cDNA as its template, made by extracting RNA and reverse transcribing it. The data were produced by immunoSEQ multiplex PCR, yet TCRdb's version contains in-frame clones alone and is incomplete. Of roughly 190,000 clones listed, over 55% were seen once; the top ten hold 1%. The clonotype was recovered from a human donor with alopecia areata. The chain couples TRBV5-1 to TRBJ2-3, with 9 bases that match TRBD2. The source was CD4+ T cells sorted from blood, collected at week 24, from a patient treated with tofacitinib. For the CDR3, the DNA is TGCGCCAGCAGCTTGGCTAGCGGGACGAGCACAGATACGCAGTATTTT. Its translation is CASSLASGTSTDTQYF.